Shown below are 16 T cell receptor beta chains from a single sample sequenced in a study of blood T cell repertoires in COVID-19. Repertoires were generated with immunoSEQ multiplex PCR, while TCRdb's copy carries only in-frame clones and drops some. The sample includes some 250,000 clones, approximately 90% of them seen just once. The specimen sequenced was peripheral blood. The receptors shown here come from a woman aged 40 to 50 who had recovered from COVID-19.

The chain couples TRBV28 to TRBJ1-5, with D perhaps matching TRBD1 (5 bases). The CDR3 is 14 amino acids. The germline V and J ends were trimmed by 6 bases and 7 bases, with 16 bases remaining between them. Germline lookup yields CDR1 MDHEN and CDR2 SYDVKM. Here the CDR3 DNA reads TGTGCCAGCAGACCTCCCACCGACAGCCAGCCCCAGCATTTT. This encodes CASRPPTDSQPQHF.

The genes are TRBV5-1 and TRBJ2-6, with D perhaps matching TRBD1 (6 bases). With 1 base removed from V and 1 base from J, the gap between germline ends came to 12 bases. Per the germline V gene, CDR1 is SGHRS and CDR2 is YFSETQ. There are 17 residues in the CDR3. The CDR3 coding sequence is TGCGCCAGCAGCTTGAGGGACACACGATCTGGGGCCAACGTCCTGACTTTC. Amino acids: CASSLRDTRSGANVLTF.

The V gene is TRBV6-2 or TRBV6-3, the J gene TRBJ2-1; D remains unclear. This CDR3 contains 14 residues. CDR1 is MNHEY and CDR2 is SVGEGT in the germline V gene. The V end was cut by 2 bases, the J end by 6 bases, with 11 bases between. CDR3 sequence reads: CASSYPSPGNEQFF. The CDR3 nucleotides are TGTGCCAGCAGTTACCCCTCCCCCGGCAATGAGCAGTTCTTC.

This clone was seen a handful of times. The rearrangement joins TRBV4-3 to TRBJ2-3, with D possibly being TRBD2 (5 bases). This CDR3 region has 15 residues. V lost 0 bases and J 4 bases, leaving 11 bases between the germline ends. Per germline, CDR1 LGHNA and CDR2 YSLEER. The chain's CDR3 is CASSQDNGAADTQYF. In DNA, the CDR3 is TGCGCCAGCAGCCAAGATAACGGAGCGGCAGATACGCAGTATTTT.

This chain connects TRBV6-6 to TRBJ2-7; 8 nucleotides match TRBD2. V trimming: 6 bases; J trimming: 7 bases; junction bases outside the gene matches: 17. The CDR3 has 16 residues. CDR1 MNHNY and CDR2 SVGAGI come from the germline V gene (reference sequence). The CDR3 DNA reads TGTGCCAGCAGCTCCCCGGCTAGCGGGTCGGCCTTAGAGCAGTACTTC. It codes for CASSSPASGSALEQYF.

The chain uses TRBV6-5 and TRBJ1-2; the match to TRBD1 covers 9 bases. J was trimmed by 6 bases and V by 5 bases; bases with no gene match: 4. The CDR3 runs 13 residues. Germline V gene lookup returns CDR1 MNHEY and CDR2 SVGAGI. The CDR3 DNA sequence: TGTGCCAGCAGTCCCCGGACAGGGGATGGCTACACCTTC. Its protein is CASSPRTGDGYTF.

This sequence joins TRBV9 and TRBJ2-3; TRBD1 agrees at 7 bases. The CDR3 has 16 residues. Germline lookup yields CDR1 SGDLS and CDR2 YYNGEE. Losses at the gene ends were 6 bases for V and 6 bases for J; bases not matched to a gene: 16. CDR3: CASNLGDSRHGDTQYF. The CDR3 coding sequence is TGTGCCAGCAACCTGGGGGACAGCAGACATGGGGATACGCAGTATTTT.

The chain joins TRBV30 to TRBJ1-1; perhaps TRBD1 as D (5 bases). The germline CDR1 and CDR2 sequences are GTSNPN and SVGIG (reference sequence). V was cut by 0 bases and J by 3 bases, with 11 bases left in between. The CDR3 loop spans 14 amino acids. In DNA, the CDR3 is TGTGCCTGGAGTGTATTGGGGGGAGACACTGAAGCTTTCTTT. It translates to CAWSVLGGDTEAFF.

The V gene is TRBV5-1, the J gene TRBJ1-1; the D gene is possibly TRBD1 (6 bases). CDR1 SGHRS and CDR2 YFSETQ come from the germline V gene. The V end was cut by 0 bases, the J end by 3 bases, with 15 bases between. CDR3 size: 16 residues. The CDR3 loop reads CASSLVSGAMDTEAFF. The DNA for the CDR3 is TGCGCCAGCAGCTTGGTCTCAGGGGCAATGGACACTGAAGCTTTCTTT.

This clone has only one observation. This chain joins TRBV9 and TRBJ2-3; 7 bases are a match to TRBD2. The J segment lost 2 bases and the V segment lost 1 base, leaving 4 bases of the junction unmatched. Germline V lookup: CDR1 SGDLS, CDR2 YYNGEE. This CDR3 has 15 residues. DNA of the CDR3: TGTGCCAGCAGCGTAACTAGCGCCCACACAGATACGCAGTATTTT. It yields the protein CASSVTSAHTDTQYF.

The chain links TRBV2 to TRBJ1-5; 8 positions agree with TRBD1. The germline CDR1 and CDR2 sequences are SNHLY and FYNNEI. The CDR3 sequence is 14 residues long. V was clipped by 6 bases and J by 4 bases; unmatched bases: 5. CDR3 DNA: TGTGCCAGCAGCCGGGACAGGATAAATCAGCCCCAGCATTTT. This translates into CASSRDRINQPQHF.

V usage is TRBV6-6 and J usage is TRBJ2-7; 10 positions match TRBD1. Trimming cost V 2 bases and J 3 bases; bases outside gene matches: 4. The germline gives CDR1 MNHNY, CDR2 SVGAGI (reference sequence). This CDR3 is built from 15 residues. The CDR3 DNA follows: TGTGCCAGCAGTTACGGGGGGACAGGGGTCTACGAGCAGTACGTC. This gives the protein CASSYGGTGVYEQYV.

This clone has just a few counts. The CDR3 bases are TGTGCCAGCAGCTTAGGGCTAGCGGCCTACAATGAGCAGTTCTTC. Protein: CASSLGLAAYNEQFF. The gene calls are TRBV7-3 and TRBJ2-1; 7 nucleotides agree with TRBD2. Germline V gives CDR1 SGHTA, CDR2 FQGTGA. The CDR3 sequence is 15 residues long. Trimming at V came to 2 bases and at J to 2 bases, leaving 3 bases not matched to a gene.

This clone has only a few counts. The rearrangement uses TRBV3-1 (or the pseudogene TRBV3-2) and TRBJ1-2; perhaps TRBD1 as D (5 bases). The CDR3 length is 15 residues. V was cut by 4 bases and J by 4 bases, with 16 bases left in between. Germline lookup yields CDR1 LGHDT and CDR2 YNNKEL (reference sequence). In DNA, the CDR3 is TGTGCCAGCAGCCCTACCCCGGGGGGGTTCTATGGCTACACCTTC. This sequence encodes CASSPTPGGFYGYTF.

The V call is TRBV19, the J call TRBJ1-4; perhaps TRBD1 as D (5 bases). CDR3 length: 16 residues. V shed 4 bases and J shed 0 bases, with 12 bases lying between them. Germline-derived CDR1 and CDR2 are LNHDA and SQIVND (reference sequence). In DNA, the CDR3 is TGTGCCAGTAGTACCAGGAGGGACTCAACTAATGAAAAACTGTTTTTT. Amino acids: CASSTRRDSTNEKLFF.

This clone was observed a handful of times. This chain links TRBV4-3 with TRBJ1-2, with unresolved D. CDR1 and CDR2 from the germline V gene are LGHNA and YSLEER. CDR3 size: 13 residues. The ends were cut back, 3 bases at V and 5 bases at J, with 10 bases in the middle. The CDR3 region is CASSQSSVYGYTF. The CDR3 region has the DNA TGCGCCAGCAGCCAGAGTTCGGTGTATGGCTACACCTTC.